The sequence of this TCR beta chain was determined in a study of blood T cell repertoires in COVID-19. The method was immunoSEQ multiplex PCR; TCRdb's version includes in-frame clones alone and lacks a portion of them. This sample has 300,000 to 350,000 clones; about 90% occur once, and the top ten carry more than 0.85%. Trimming shortened V by 0 bases and J by 5 bases, and 12 bases separated the two germline ends. Germline V gene lookup returns CDR1 MGHRA and CDR2 YSYEKL. The CDR3 is made up of 15 amino acids. The sample was peripheral blood. The chain carries TRBV4-1 and TRBJ2-3, with unresolved D. The TCR sequence derives from a woman aged 40 to 49 with COVID-19, enrolled during active disease. The CDR3 loop is CASSQDLTRQDTQYF. In DNA, the CDR3 is TGCGCCAGCAGCCAAGATTTAACAAGACAAGATACGCAGTATTTT.